The clone carrying this T cell receptor beta chain appeared many times. Its cognate antigen is unknown. Unique molecular identifiers featured in how the TCRbeta library was prepared. MiXCR was run by TCRdb on the PCR reads, yielding one entry per CDR3 protein. The sample consists of hundreds of thousands of distinct CDR3 sequences, 10% to 15% of them appearing once. The CDR3 spans 13 residues. From germline, CDR1 is MDHEN and CDR2 SYDVKM. Trimming stripped 8 bases from V and 0 bases from J, with 8 bases between. The data originate from a study of T-cell reconstitution after alpha-beta-depleted transplantation in children. Study-level points and caveats: Expanded graft clones numbering several hundred reportedly gave rise to alpha-beta T cells about two months after transplant. Among T cells one year after transplant, newly produced cells accounted for most counts and diversity. Several patients had high TCRbeta diversity at day 60; it came from surviving recipient T cells and thymic progenitors.

The source material was PBMCs, mostly from graft donor cells, sampled 360 days after TCRalphabeta/CD19-depleted stem cell transplant. This TCR was sampled from a male patient between 5 and 17 years old who had a stem cell transplant for acute myeloid leukemia, so the T cells may come from the graft donor. The V call is TRBV28, the J call TRBJ2-4; unclear D gene. CDR3: CASYGLAKNIQYF. The CDR3 DNA is TGTGCCAGCTACGGTCTAGCCAAAAACATTCAGTACTTC. Full variable domain (rest looked up from reference TRBV28 and TRBJ2-4): DVKVTQSSRYLVKRTGEKVFLECVQDMDHENMFWYRQDPGLGLRLIYFSYDVKMKEKGDIPEGYSVSREKKERFSLILESASTNQTSMYLCASYGLAKNIQYFGAGTRLSVL.